The 18 T cell receptor beta chains in this list originate from one sample, sequenced in a study of cytomegalovirus exposure and HLA in healthy donors (dated by TCRdb to 2016 to 2017). Preparation of the library involved the immunoSEQ multiplex PCR assay. A mixture of 60 forward primers for TCR Vbeta segments and 13 reverse primers for TCR Jbeta segments was used in the multiplex PCR. TCRdb limited this immuneACCESS table to in-frame rearrangements with V and J called. A share of clones is missing; checked studies link under half to unresolved V genes, and the rest is unexplained. The sample records about 130,000 clones, around three quarters of which are singletons. The leading ten clones occupy over 2.5% of the sample. The sequencing sample was made of PBMCs. The receptors derive from a male donor in good health and CMV-seronegative.

This clone was picked up a small number of times. The CDR3 nucleotides read TGCGCCAGCAGCTATGGACAGGGTACAGATACGCAGTATTTT. Its protein product is CASSYGQGTDTQYF. The rearrangement uses TRBV5-1 and TRBJ2-3, with TRBD1 matching over 8 bases. This CDR3 has 14 amino acids. Germline values: CDR1 SGHRS, CDR2 YFSETQ. J was trimmed by 3 bases and V by 3 bases; bases with no gene match: 3.

The chain recombines TRBV11-1 with TRBJ1-6, with 8 positions matching TRBD1. V shed 8 bases and J 7 bases; nucleotides not matched to a gene: 16. Germline CDR1 and CDR2: SGHAT and FQDESV (reference sequence). The CDR3 is 17 residues long. CDR3 sequence (DNA): TGTGCCAGCCGCTCCGGGGGCAGGGGGCTCGGGAATTCACCCCTCCACTTT. Amino acid sequence: CASRSGGRGLGNSPLHF.

The rearrangement uses TRBV6-1 and TRBJ2-7, with TRBD2 identical over 7 bases. CDR1 MNHNS and CDR2 SASEGT come from the germline V gene. This CDR3 spans 14 amino acids. V lost 7 bases to trimming and J lost 2 bases; unmatched junction nucleotides: 8. CDR3 amino acids: CASIKGLGTYEQYF. DNA of the CDR3: TGTGCCAGCATTAAAGGACTAGGAACCTACGAGCAGTACTTC.

The sample holds one count of this clone. The chain is built from TRBV28 and TRBJ1-5; D uncertain. Germline values: CDR1 MDHEN, CDR2 SYDVKM. The CDR3 is made up of 16 amino acids. V was clipped by 3 bases and J by 4 bases, with 16 bases between them. The CDR3 sequence is CASSFSFKSGNQPQHF. The CDR3 DNA sequence: TGTGCCAGCAGTTTTTCGTTTAAATCGGGGAATCAGCCCCAGCATTTT. The full variable domain, rest sourced from reference TRBV28 and TRBJ1-5, is DVKVTQSSRYLVKRTGEKVFLECVQDMDHENMFWYRQDPGLGLRLIYFSYDVKMKEKGDIPEGYSVSREKKERFSLILESASTNQTSMYLCASSFSFKSGNQPQHFGDGTRLSIL.

This chain uses TRBV6-1 with TRBJ1-1, with 12 bases aligning to TRBD1. The germline V gene has CDR1 MNHNS and CDR2 SASEGT. This CDR3 has 16 residues. Trimming took 3 bases from V and 3 from J; bases not matched to a gene: 5. CDR3 sequence reads: CASSDWDRGQDTEAFF. CDR3 DNA: TGTGCCAGCAGTGACTGGGACAGGGGGCAGGACACTGAAGCTTTCTTT.

V is TRBV11-3 and J is TRBJ2-1; 9 nucleotides match TRBD2. There are 19 residues in the CDR3. Germline assignment: CDR1 SGHNT and CDR2 YENEEA. J was trimmed by 5 bases and V by 1 base; bases with no gene match: 15. The CDR3 nucleotides are TGTGCCAGCAGCTTAGGCGTAGGAGCGGGGGGAGTCATCGACAATGAGCAGTTCTTC. Residues: CASSLGVGAGGVIDNEQFF.

This chain joins TRBV7-3 and TRBJ2-2; no clear D gene. Germline values: CDR1 SGHTA, CDR2 FQGTGA. V lost 1 base to trimming and J lost 7 bases, with 4 bases between them. The CDR3 is 12 amino acids. CDR3 sequence (DNA): TGTGCCAGCAGCTTAAACGGCGGGGAGCTGTTTTTT. As protein: CASSLNGGELFF.

This chain uses TRBV5-1 with TRBJ2-1, with TRBD2 identical over 12 bases. This CDR3 comprises 19 residues. CDR1 is SGHRS and CDR2 is YFSETQ in the germline V gene. V was pared by 4 bases and J by 1 base, with 12 bases of the junction left unmatched. The DNA of the CDR3 is TGCGCCAGCAGCCACCGGTCTAGCGGGGGGGGCTGGTCCTACAATGAGCAGTTCTTC. Its protein product is CASSHRSSGGGWSYNEQFF.

This chain links TRBV6-1 with TRBJ2-7; possible D gene TRBD2, 6 bases. Germline assignment: CDR1 MNHNS and CDR2 SASEGT. CDR3 length equals 14 residues. V was trimmed by 8 bases and J by 3 bases, leaving 17 bases between them. CDR3: CASEYRGGDYEQYF. Written as DNA, the CDR3 is TGTGCCAGCGAATATCGGGGCGGGGACTACGAGCAGTACTTC.

The chain combines TRBV7-6 with TRBJ2-1; 8 nucleotides line up with TRBD2. V shed 5 bases and J 4 bases; nucleotides not matched to a gene: 7. The CDR3 extends over 15 amino acids. Germline V lookup: CDR1 SGHVS, CDR2 FNYEAQ. CDR3 DNA sequence: TGTGCCAGCAGCCGTAGCGGGGTGGGTTACAATGAGCAGTTCTTC. Its translation is CASSRSGVGYNEQFF.

In this sample, this clone turned up once. The CDR3 is CASSHRDRVTGELFF. The CDR3 DNA reads as TGCGCCAGCAGCCACCGGGACAGGGTTACCGGGGAGCTGTTTTTT. The chain recombines TRBV4-3 with TRBJ2-2; 9 bases map to TRBD1. The length of the CDR3 is 15 residues. After removal of 3 bases from V and 5 bases from J, the junction contained 4 bases not matched to a gene. Per the germline V gene, CDR1 is LGHNA and CDR2 is YSLEER.

The CDR3 reads CASSGGGRSQPQHF. For the CDR3, the DNA is TGTGCCAGCAGCGGGGGAGGGAGGAGTCAGCCCCAGCATTTT. The chain carries TRBV6-1 and TRBJ1-5; a possible D gene is TRBD1 (5 bases). Germline V gene sequence: CDR1 MNHNS, CDR2 SASEGT. V lost 6 bases and J 6 bases, leaving 15 bases between the germline ends. This CDR3 has 14 residues.

The V and J genes are TRBV5-4 and TRBJ2-7; 9 bases fit TRBD2. CDR1 and CDR2 (germline): SGHNT, YYREEE (reference sequence). This CDR3 has 14 amino acids. J lost 2 bases, V lost 0 bases, and 0 bases had no gene match. For the CDR3, the DNA is TGTGCCAGCAGCTTGGAGCGGGGGGCCTACGAGCAGTACTTC. It yields the protein CASSLERGAYEQYF.

The chain recombines TRBV29-1 with TRBJ1-2; D is possibly TRBD1 (5 bases). The CDR3 runs 13 residues. The germline V and J ends were trimmed by 6 bases and 2 bases, with 13 bases remaining between them. Germline CDR1 SQVTM, CDR2 ANQGSEA. The CDR3 region is CSVRGDLNYGYTF. DNA of the CDR3: TGCAGCGTCCGGGGGGACTTGAACTATGGCTACACCTTC.

The chain joins TRBV7-9 to TRBJ2-2, with 10 bases fitting TRBD2. V shed 5 bases, J shed 1 base, and the junction held 7 bases outside the gene matches. Germline V gene lookup returns CDR1 SEHNR and CDR2 FQNEAQ (reference sequence). This CDR3 region has 17 residues. The CDR3 nucleotides read TGTGCCAGCAGCCGGCGACTAGCGGGCCTGAACACCGGGGAGCTGTTTTTT. Protein sequence: CASSRRLAGLNTGELFF.

The chain combines TRBV9 with TRBJ1-1; TRBD1 matches 8 bases. The CDR3 extends over 15 amino acids. Unmatched junction bases numbered 2, after V lost 1 base and J lost 0 bases. Germline values: CDR1 SGDLS, CDR2 YYNGEE. The CDR3 DNA reads TGTGCCAGCAGCGTACAGACAGGGGTGAACACTGAAGCTTTCTTT. Protein sequence: CASSVQTGVNTEAFF.

Remarks on this clone: At one end, the junction sequence differs from germline, possibly due to a read error. The chain joins TRBV19 to TRBJ2-6, with 10 bases lining up with TRBD1. Germline-derived CDR1 and CDR2 are LNHDA and SQIVND (reference sequence). The CDR3 totals 18 residues. The CDR3 is CASGFGTGVPTGANGLTF. The CDR3 coding sequence is TGTGCCAGTGGTTTCGGGACAGGGGTTCCCACTGGGGCCAACGGCCTGACTTTC.

This clone was recorded a few times. The rearrangement links TRBV11-2 to TRBJ2-3; no clear D gene. This CDR3 has 13 residues. V lost 5 bases, J lost 5 bases, and 11 bases lay in between. The germline V gene has CDR1 SGHAT and CDR2 FQNNGV. As DNA, the CDR3 is TGTGCCAGCAGCCCGCGATTTGGAGATACGCAGTATTTT. Its protein is CASSPRFGDTQYF.